This TCR beta chain emerged from a study of Ad26.COV2.S vaccination and SARS-CoV-2 variants. Study observations and caveats: Spike-specific responses of CD8+ and CD4+ T cells were reported to display substantial breadth after vaccination. Placebo recipients trailed vaccine recipients in spike-specific TCR breadth. Vaccine and placebo recipients had similar non-spike TCR breadth. Responses of T cells in total may have been underestimated by the TCR breadth and depth analyses.

About this clone itself: Its antigen is undetermined.

CDR1 SGHNT and CDR2 YENEEA come from the germline V gene. V trimming: 4 bases; J trimming: 2 bases; junction bases outside the gene matches: 7. The CDR3 has 16 amino acids. Generated by immunoSEQ multiplex PCR, the TCRdb table keeps only in-frame clones and is missing some. Of about 94,000 clones listed, 82% are singletons. The sample consisted of peripheral blood, taken after recovery from COVID-19. This TCR was sampled from a human donor who had recovered from COVID-19. This rearrangement joins TRBV11-3 to TRBJ2-3; 9 bases align to TRBD1. The CDR3 is CASSSSGTGPTDTQYF. Written as DNA, the CDR3 is TGTGCCAGCAGCTCGTCCGGGACAGGGCCCACAGATACGCAGTATTTT.